The present T cell receptor (beta chain) was sequenced within a study of T-cell reconstitution after alpha-beta-depleted transplantation in children. Preparation of the TCRbeta library used unique molecular identifiers. TCRdb passed the PCR reads through MiXCR, listing each CDR3 protein once. The sample lists about 690,000 distinct CDR3 sequences, approximately 16% occurring once. This clonotype showed up just a few times. The length of the CDR3 is 14 residues. With 0 bases removed from V and 5 bases from J, the gap between germline ends came to 11 bases. The germline V gene encodes CDR1 LGHDT and CDR2 YNNKEL (reference sequence).

This material consisted of PBMCs from the stem cell graft donor, taken from the stem cell graft. V and J are TRBV3-1 and TRBJ2-7; D perhaps matches TRBD2 (7 bases). The TCR was taken from a human donor who donated a stem cell graft to a child with acute myeloid leukemia. DNA for the CDR3: TGTGCCAGCAGCCAAGAGGGGGGGGCCCACGAGCAGTACTTC. Translation: CASSQEGGAHEQYF.